This TCR delta chain was observed in a study of gamma-delta T cells after stem cell transplantation. This clone is large by share. The sample has other DNA sequences that encode this CDR3 too. This CDR3 region has 19 residues. V dropped 0 bases and J dropped 2; count of bases not matched to a gene: 14. Looked up from germline, CDR1 is GEAIGNYY and CDR2 is EKD. TCRdb processed the RT-PCR reads again with the CATT caller. The sample lists 2,500 to 3,000 delta-chain clones; around 5% were seen once. Sequences were obtained from gamma-delta T cells. The chain couples TRDV2 to TRDJ1, with TRDD3 identical over 10 bases. The clonotype comes from a human donor. It is not recorded whose cells these are; they may come from a transplant donor. CDR3 protein: CACDTVSLGDRRWTDKLIF. The CDR3 nucleotides read TGTGCCTGTGACACCGTGTCGCTGGGGGATAGACGGTGGACCGATAAACTCATCTTT.